The T cell receptor (beta chain) described here comes from a study of blood T cell repertoires in COVID-19. About the research overall: The United States, Italy and Spain were the sources of the acute and convalescent COVID-19 samples.

V shed 4 bases and J shed 7 bases, with 13 bases lying between them. Germline V gene lookup returns CDR1 SEHNR and CDR2 FQNEAQ (reference sequence). The CDR3 is 13 residues long. Sequenced by immunoSEQ multiplex PCR; TCRdb stores in-frame clones only, minus some. The profile shows roughly 150,000 clones, about 83% of them singletons. The material sequenced was peripheral blood. The V gene is TRBV7-9, the J gene TRBJ2-5; D gene ambiguous. The receptor was derived from a woman aged 70-85 years who had recovered from COVID-19. The CDR3 loop reads CASSSLGPRTQYF. The CDR3 nucleotides are TGTGCCAGCAGCTCCCTGGGCCCTCGGACCCAGTACTTC. The complete variable domain, with remaining parts taken from reference TRBV7-9 and TRBJ2-5, reads DTGVSQNPRHKITKRGQNVTFRCDPISEHNRLYWYRQTLGQGPEFLTYFQNEAQLEKSRLLSDRFSAERPKGSFSTLEIQRTEQGDSAMYLCASSSLGPRTQYFGPGTRLLVL.